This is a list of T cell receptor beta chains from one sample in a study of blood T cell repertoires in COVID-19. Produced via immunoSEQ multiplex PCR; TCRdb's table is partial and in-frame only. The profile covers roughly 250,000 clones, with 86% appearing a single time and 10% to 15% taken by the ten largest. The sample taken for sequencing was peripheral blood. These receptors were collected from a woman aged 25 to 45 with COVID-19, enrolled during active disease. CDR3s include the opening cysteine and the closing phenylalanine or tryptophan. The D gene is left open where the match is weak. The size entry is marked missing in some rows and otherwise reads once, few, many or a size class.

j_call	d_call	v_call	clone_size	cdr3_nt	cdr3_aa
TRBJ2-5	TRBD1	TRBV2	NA	TGTGCCAGCAGTGTACAGGGGGCGAAACAAGAGACCCAGTACTTC	CASSVQGAKQETQYF
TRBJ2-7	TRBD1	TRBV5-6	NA	TGTGCCAGCAGTTTCGGACAGGGTATGGGCGAGCAGTACTTC	CASSFGQGMGEQYF
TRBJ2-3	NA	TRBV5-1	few	TGCGCCAGCAGCTTATTCTCAGATACGCAGTATTTT	CASSLFSDTQYF
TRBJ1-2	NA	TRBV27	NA	TGTGCCAGCAGTTTGGGGGGGACCTATGGCTACACCTTC	CASSLGGTYGYTF
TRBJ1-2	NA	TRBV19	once	TGTGCCAGTAGTATTGTCCCGGAGTATGGCTACACCTTC	CASSIVPEYGYTF
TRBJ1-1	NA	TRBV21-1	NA	TGTGCCAGCAGCAACGGGTTTTTGAGGACTGAAGCTTTCTTT	CASSNGFLRTEAFF
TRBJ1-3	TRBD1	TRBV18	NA	TGTGCCAGCTCGAGACAGGGGGCGTCTGGAAACACCATATATTTT	CASSRQGASGNTIYF
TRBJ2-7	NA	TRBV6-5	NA	TGTGCCAGCAGCCCCGTAGTAACCTACGAGCAGTACTTC	CASSPVVTYEQYF
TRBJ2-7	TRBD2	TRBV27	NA	TGTGCCAGCAGTCCTTTGACTAGCGGGGGCTACGAGCAGTACTTC	CASSPLTSGGYEQYF
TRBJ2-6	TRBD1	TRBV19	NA	TGTGCCAGTAGTGCAGGGACAGGGGGCTTATCTGGGGCCAACGTCCTGACTTTC	CASSAGTGGLSGANVLTF
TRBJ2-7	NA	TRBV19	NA	TGTGCCAGTAGTATGGCCCCCGGGGGTATTTACGAGCAGTACTTC	CASSMAPGGIYEQYF
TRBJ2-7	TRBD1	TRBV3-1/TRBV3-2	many	TGTGCCAGCAGCCAAGGACCTACAGGGGATTGGACTCACTACGAGCAGTACTTC	CASSQGPTGDWTHYEQYF
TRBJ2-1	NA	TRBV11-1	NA	TGTGCCAGCAGCTTAGATCAGAAGAATGAGCAGTTCTTC	CASSLDQKNEQFF
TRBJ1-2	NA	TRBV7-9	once	TGTGCCAGCAGCTTAAGTGGTTTGGGGCTCGGCTACACCTTC	CASSLSGLGLGYTF
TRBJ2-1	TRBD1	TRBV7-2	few	TGTGCCAGCAGCCAACAGGGGATTAAGGGCCATGAGCAGTTCTTC	CASSQQGIKGHEQFF